One and the same sample provided the 17 T cell receptor beta chains below, sequenced in a study of STAT5B mutations in CD4+ large granular lymphocyte leukemia (dated by TCRdb to the early 2020s). The library was obtained by the immunoSEQ multiplex PCR assay. This immuneACCESS table, as held by TCRdb, lists in-frame sequences with V and J called but not all clones. Of the missing ones, under half trace to an unresolved V gene in checked studies; the others have no known cause. This sample comprises under 35,000 clones, about 71% of them detected only once. Of the sample, about 0.45% is held by the ten largest clones. Sequenced: CD4+ T cells from blood buffy coats. The receptors were gathered from a human donor in good health.

This sequence joins TRBV28 and TRBJ1-5, with unresolved D. Germline V gene data show CDR1 as MDHEN and CDR2 as SYDVKM. The CDR3 runs 13 residues. Between the trimmed V and J ends, which lost 11 bases and 0 bases, there was a span of 11 bases. CDR3: CACSGNSNQPQHF. The DNA of the CDR3 is TGTGCCTGTTCGGGGAATAGCAATCAGCCCCAGCATTTT.

The chain is built from TRBV5-4 and TRBJ2-2, with D tentatively TRBD1 (6 bases). V shed 2 bases and J shed 4 bases, with 12 bases lying between them. Germline values: CDR1 SGHNT, CDR2 YYREEE (reference sequence). This CDR3 contains 15 residues. This chain's CDR3 is CASSFTGRITGELFF. Written as DNA, the CDR3 is TGTGCCAGCAGCTTTACAGGGCGGATCACCGGGGAGCTGTTTTTT.

This clone was seen a few times. The chain carries TRBV9 and TRBJ1-2, with 11 bases that match TRBD1. V shed 4 bases, J shed 1 base, and the junction held 9 bases outside the gene matches. CDR1 is SGDLS, CDR2 YYNGEE, per germline. This CDR3 is 17 amino acids long. The CDR3, as DNA: TGTGCCAGCAGCTACGGGACAGGGGGTGGGATTAACTATGGCTACACCTTC. It encodes CASSYGTGGGINYGYTF.

V gene TRBV30 combines with J gene TRBJ2-7; D ambiguous. The V gene's germline CDR1 is GTSNPN and CDR2 SVGIG (reference sequence). The CDR3 loop spans 13 amino acids. Trimming removed 2 bases at V and 1 base at J, with 9 bases between. The CDR3 DNA is TGTGCCTGGAGTCCGGGTCCTTCCTACGAGCAGTACTTC. Its protein product is CAWSPGPSYEQYF.

The J gene is TRBJ2-7, the V gene TRBV28; D may be TRBD1 (7 bases). CDR1 MDHEN and CDR2 SYDVKM come from the germline V gene. The CDR3 is made up of 15 amino acids. V lost 6 bases and J 7 bases, leaving 22 bases between the germline ends. The CDR3 region has the DNA TGTGCCAGCAGCCCCCCAAAACCGCAGGGGGGAGAGCAGTACTTC. Translation: CASSPPKPQGGEQYF.

The chain carries TRBV11-1 and TRBJ2-7; tentative D call: TRBD1 (5 bases). CDR1 and CDR2 from the germline V gene are SGHAT and FQDESV (reference sequence). Trimming cost V 1 base and J 2 bases, with 9 bases left between them. This CDR3 comprises 14 residues. CDR3 in amino acids: CASSLGTTAYEQYF. For the CDR3, the DNA is TGTGCCAGCAGCTTAGGTACGACAGCCTACGAGCAGTACTTC.

The chain carries TRBV6-4 and TRBJ1-6; tentatively, D is TRBD1 (5 bases). The length of the CDR3 is 14 residues. Germline-derived CDR1 and CDR2 are MRHNA and SNTAGT. V was clipped by 6 bases and J by 4 bases, with 10 bases between them. CDR3 residues: CASSAGPYNSPLHF. CDR3 DNA sequence: TGTGCCAGCAGCGCAGGGCCTTATAATTCACCCCTCCACTTT.

This chain uses TRBV7-2 with TRBJ2-7; TRBD1 matches 9 bases. The CDR3 spans 13 residues. From germline, CDR1 is SGHTA and CDR2 FQGNSA. With V trimmed by 3 bases and J by 3 bases, 0 bases remained unmatched. CDR3 protein: CASSLTGGYEQYF. In DNA form, the CDR3 reads TGTGCCAGCAGCTTGACAGGGGGCTACGAGCAGTACTTC.

This clone was observed a handful of times. The chain uses TRBV7-9 and TRBJ1-1, with D possibly matching TRBD1 (6 bases). V lost 6 bases to trimming and J lost 1 base, with 12 bases between them. Germline-derived CDR1 and CDR2 are SEHNR and FQNEAQ (reference sequence). This CDR3 spans 14 amino acids. This CDR3 reads CASRPDRRNTEAFF. CDR3 sequence (DNA): TGTGCCAGCAGACCGGACAGAAGGAACACTGAAGCTTTCTTT.

This clone has just a few counts. This rearrangement joins TRBV27 to TRBJ1-5; D is undetermined. The CDR3 loop spans 14 amino acids. Germline V gene lookup returns CDR1 MNHEY and CDR2 SMNVEV (reference sequence). Between the trimmed V and J ends, which lost 8 bases and 0 bases, there was a span of 11 bases. This CDR3 reads CASADGLSNQPQHF. The CDR3, as DNA: TGTGCCAGCGCGGACGGACTTAGCAATCAGCCCCAGCATTTT.

The J gene is TRBJ2-5, the V gene TRBV30; 12 bases fit TRBD1. From germline, CDR1 is GTSNPN and CDR2 SVGIG (reference sequence). V shed 1 base and J 5 bases; nucleotides not matched to a gene: 5. The CDR3 totals 15 residues. The CDR3 sequence is CAWSDGTGGGETQYF. CDR3 nucleotide sequence: TGTGCCTGGAGTGATGGGACAGGGGGCGGGGAGACCCAGTACTTC.

The CDR3 loop is CASSLDRQNQKPQHF. The CDR3 DNA sequence: TGTGCCAGCAGCTTAGACAGGCAGAACCAAAAGCCCCAGCATTTT. The V and J genes are TRBV7-8 and TRBJ1-5; a possible D gene is TRBD1 (5 bases). The CDR3 length is 15 residues. CDR1 is SGHVS, CDR2 FQNEAQ, per germline. The ends were cut back, 1 base at V and 8 bases at J, with 15 bases in the middle.

The genes are TRBV28 and TRBJ2-7; D uncertain. CDR3 length: 15 amino acids. Germline V gives CDR1 MDHEN, CDR2 SYDVKM. V gave up 6 bases and J gave up 1 base, with 16 bases separating them. This chain's CDR3 is CASRINGPPSYEQYF. The CDR3 DNA follows: TGTGCCAGCAGGATAAACGGGCCCCCGTCCTACGAGCAGTACTTC.

CDR3 in DNA: TGTGCCAGCTCACCTAGGCCAAGCTCCAATGAGCAGTTCTTC. This codes for CASSPRPSSNEQFF. V gene TRBV18 combines with J gene TRBJ2-1; D is unresolved. V lost 3 bases and J lost 6, with 12 bases in between. Germline CDR1 KGHSH, CDR2 LQKENI. The length of the CDR3 is 14 residues.

This clone has just one count. The rearrangement links TRBV27 to TRBJ1-1; D is unclear. The CDR3 sequence is 15 residues long. Trimming pared 4 bases from V and 0 bases from J, leaving 12 bases between. CDR1 is MNHEY, CDR2 SMNVEV, per germline (reference sequence). CDR3 coding DNA: TGTGCCAGCAGTTCCGGAGCAGCTATGAACACTGAAGCTTTCTTT. Amino acids: CASSSGAAMNTEAFF.

The V gene is TRBV19, the J gene TRBJ2-7; no clear D. V lost 5 bases, J lost 2 bases, and 10 bases lay in between. Germline CDR1 LNHDA, CDR2 SQIVND (reference sequence). The CDR3 runs to 13 residues. This CDR3 is CASSLGYTYEQYF. In nucleotides, the CDR3 is TGTGCCAGTAGTCTGGGGTATACCTACGAGCAGTACTTC.

The V call is TRBV7-8, the J call TRBJ2-2; 9 bases agree with TRBD2. The CDR3 consists of 19 residues. The trim removed 3 bases at V and 0 bases at J, leaving 11 bases unmatched. Germline CDR1 is SGHVS and CDR2 is FQNEAQ. Here the CDR3 reads CASSLWLAGASANTGELFF. CDR3 bases: TGTGCCAGCAGCTTGTGGTTAGCGGGGGCCTCCGCGAACACCGGGGAGCTGTTTTTT.